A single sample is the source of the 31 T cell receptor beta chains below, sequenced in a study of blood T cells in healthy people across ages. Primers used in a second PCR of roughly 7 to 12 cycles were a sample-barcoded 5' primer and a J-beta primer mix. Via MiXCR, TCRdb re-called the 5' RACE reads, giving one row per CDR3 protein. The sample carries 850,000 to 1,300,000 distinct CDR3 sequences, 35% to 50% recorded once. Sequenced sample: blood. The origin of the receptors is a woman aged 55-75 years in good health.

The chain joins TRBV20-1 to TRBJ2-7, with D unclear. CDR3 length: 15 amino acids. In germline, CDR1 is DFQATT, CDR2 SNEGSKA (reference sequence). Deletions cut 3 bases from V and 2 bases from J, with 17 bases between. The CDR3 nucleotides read TGCAGTGCTAGCGGGTTGGACGCGATGACCTACGAGCAGTACTTC. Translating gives CSASGLDAMTYEQYF.

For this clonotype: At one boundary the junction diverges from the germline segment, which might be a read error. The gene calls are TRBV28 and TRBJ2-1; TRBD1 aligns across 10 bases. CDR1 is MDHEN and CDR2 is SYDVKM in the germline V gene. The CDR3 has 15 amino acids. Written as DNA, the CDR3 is TGTGCCAGCAGTCCCCGGGGACAGGGGTTGGGTGAGCTGTTCTTC. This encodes CASSPRGQGLGELFF.

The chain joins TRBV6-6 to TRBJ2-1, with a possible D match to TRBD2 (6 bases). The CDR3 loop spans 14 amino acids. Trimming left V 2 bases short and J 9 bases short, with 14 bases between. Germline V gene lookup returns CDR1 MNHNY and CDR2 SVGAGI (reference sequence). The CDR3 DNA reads TGTGCCAGCAGTTACGGGGACTCTCCCAGTGAGCAGTTCTTC. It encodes CASSYGDSPSEQFF.

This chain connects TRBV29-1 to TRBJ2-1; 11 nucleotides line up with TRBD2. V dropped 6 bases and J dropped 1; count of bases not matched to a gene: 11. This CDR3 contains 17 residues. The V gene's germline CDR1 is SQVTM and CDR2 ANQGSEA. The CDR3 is CSVALAGVRGSYNEQFF. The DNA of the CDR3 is TGCAGCGTCGCACTAGCGGGAGTTCGCGGTTCCTACAATGAGCAGTTCTTC.

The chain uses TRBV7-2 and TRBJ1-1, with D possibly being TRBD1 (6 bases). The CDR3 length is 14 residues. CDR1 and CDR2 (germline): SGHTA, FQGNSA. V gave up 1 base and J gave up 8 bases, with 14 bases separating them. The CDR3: CASSLGGFGTEAFF. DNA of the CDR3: TGTGCCAGCAGCTTAGGTGGCTTTGGGACAGAAGCTTTCTTT.

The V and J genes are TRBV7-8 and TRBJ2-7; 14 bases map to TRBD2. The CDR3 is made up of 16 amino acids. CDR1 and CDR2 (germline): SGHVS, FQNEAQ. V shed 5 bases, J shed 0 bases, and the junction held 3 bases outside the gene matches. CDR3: CASSGGTSGSSYEQYF. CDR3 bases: TGTGCCAGCAGCGGCGGGACTAGCGGGAGCTCCTACGAGCAGTACTTC.

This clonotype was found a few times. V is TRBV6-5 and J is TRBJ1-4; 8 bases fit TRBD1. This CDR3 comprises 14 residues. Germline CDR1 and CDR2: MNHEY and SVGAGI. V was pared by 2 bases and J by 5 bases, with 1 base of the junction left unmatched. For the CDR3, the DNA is TGTGCCAGCAGTTACCGGACAGGGAATGAAAAACTGTTTTTT. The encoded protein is CASSYRTGNEKLFF.

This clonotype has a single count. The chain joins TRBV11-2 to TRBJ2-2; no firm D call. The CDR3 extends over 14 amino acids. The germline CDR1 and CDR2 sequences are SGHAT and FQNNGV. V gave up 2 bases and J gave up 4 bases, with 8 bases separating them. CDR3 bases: TGTGCCAGCAGCTTATTTACAAGCACCGGGGAGCTGTTTTTT. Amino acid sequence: CASSLFTSTGELFF.

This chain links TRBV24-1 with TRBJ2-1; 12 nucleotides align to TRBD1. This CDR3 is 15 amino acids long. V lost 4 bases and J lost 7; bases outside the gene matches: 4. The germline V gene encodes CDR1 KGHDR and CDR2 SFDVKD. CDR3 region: CATSEGQGAGNEQFF. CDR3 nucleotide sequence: TGTGCCACCAGTGAGGGACAGGGGGCTGGGAATGAGCAGTTCTTC.

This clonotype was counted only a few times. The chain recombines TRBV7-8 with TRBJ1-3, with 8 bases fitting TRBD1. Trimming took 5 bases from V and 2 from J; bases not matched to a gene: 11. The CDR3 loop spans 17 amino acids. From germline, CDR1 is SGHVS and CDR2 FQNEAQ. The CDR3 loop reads CASSLGNAQGAGNTIYF. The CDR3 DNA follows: TGTGCCAGCAGCCTAGGGAACGCACAGGGGGCTGGAAACACCATATATTTT.

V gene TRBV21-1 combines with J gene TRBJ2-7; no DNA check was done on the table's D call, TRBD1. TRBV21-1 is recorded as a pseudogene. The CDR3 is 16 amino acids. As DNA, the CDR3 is TGTGCCAGCAGCACCCCGACAGGGGCGGACTGTTTTGCCCAGTACTTC. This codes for CASSTPTGADCFAQYF.

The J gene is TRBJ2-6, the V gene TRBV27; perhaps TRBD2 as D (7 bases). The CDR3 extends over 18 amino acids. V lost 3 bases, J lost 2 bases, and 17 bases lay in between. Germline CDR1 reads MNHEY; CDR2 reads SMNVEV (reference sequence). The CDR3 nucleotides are TGTGCCAGCAGTTTTCAGGGAGGGGGGTCCACTGGGGCCAACGTCCTGACTTTC. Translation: CASSFQGGGSTGANVLTF.

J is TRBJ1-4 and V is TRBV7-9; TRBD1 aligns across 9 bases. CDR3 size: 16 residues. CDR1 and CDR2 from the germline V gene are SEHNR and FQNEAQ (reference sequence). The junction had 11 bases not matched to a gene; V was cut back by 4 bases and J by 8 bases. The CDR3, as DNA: TGTGCCAGCAGCTCCCAGGGGGGACAGGGAGTGGAAAAACTGTTTTTT. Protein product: CASSSQGGQGVEKLFF.

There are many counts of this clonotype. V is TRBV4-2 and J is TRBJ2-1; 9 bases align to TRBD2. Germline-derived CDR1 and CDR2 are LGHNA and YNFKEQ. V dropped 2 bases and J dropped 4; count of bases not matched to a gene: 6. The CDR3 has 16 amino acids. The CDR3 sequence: CASSQYLTSGYNEQFF. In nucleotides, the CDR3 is TGTGCCAGCAGCCAATATTTGACTAGCGGTTACAATGAGCAGTTCTTC.

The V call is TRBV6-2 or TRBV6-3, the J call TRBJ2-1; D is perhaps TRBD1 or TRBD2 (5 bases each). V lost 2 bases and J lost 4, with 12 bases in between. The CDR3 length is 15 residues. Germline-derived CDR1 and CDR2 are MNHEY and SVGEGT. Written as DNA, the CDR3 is TGTGCCAGCAGTTACGAACGGGGCGCATACAATGAGCAGTTCTTC. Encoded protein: CASSYERGAYNEQFF.

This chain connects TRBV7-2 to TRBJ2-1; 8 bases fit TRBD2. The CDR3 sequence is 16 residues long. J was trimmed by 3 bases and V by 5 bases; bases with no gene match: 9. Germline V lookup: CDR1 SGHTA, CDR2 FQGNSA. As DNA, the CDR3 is TGTGCCAGCAGCGTCAGTACTAGCGGCGTCTACAATGAGCAGTTCTTC. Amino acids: CASSVSTSGVYNEQFF. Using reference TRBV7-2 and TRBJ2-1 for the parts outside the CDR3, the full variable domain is GAGVSQSPSNKVTEKGKDVELRCDPISGHTALYWYRQSLGQGLEFLIYFQGNSAPDKSGLPSDRFSAERTGGSVSTLTIQRTQQEDSAVYLCASSVSTSGVYNEQFFGPGTRLTVL.

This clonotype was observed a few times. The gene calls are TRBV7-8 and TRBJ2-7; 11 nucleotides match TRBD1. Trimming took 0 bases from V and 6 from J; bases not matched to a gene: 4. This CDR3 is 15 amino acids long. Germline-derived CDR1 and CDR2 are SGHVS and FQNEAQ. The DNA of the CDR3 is TGTGCCAGCAGCTTAGCGACAGGGACAGGGGGCGAGCAGTACTTC. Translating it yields CASSLATGTGGEQYF.

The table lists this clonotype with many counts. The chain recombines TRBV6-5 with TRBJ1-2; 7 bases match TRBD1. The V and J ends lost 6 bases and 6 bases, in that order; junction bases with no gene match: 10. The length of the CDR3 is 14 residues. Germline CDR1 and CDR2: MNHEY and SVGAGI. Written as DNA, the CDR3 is TGTGCCAGCAGACCCTTAACAGGGGCGCATGGCTACACCTTC. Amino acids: CASRPLTGAHGYTF.

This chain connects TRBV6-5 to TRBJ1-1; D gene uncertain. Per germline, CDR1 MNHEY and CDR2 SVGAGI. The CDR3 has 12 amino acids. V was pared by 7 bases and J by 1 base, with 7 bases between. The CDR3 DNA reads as TGTGCCAGCATAGAAGAGAACACTGAAGCTTTCTTT. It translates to CASIEENTEAFF.

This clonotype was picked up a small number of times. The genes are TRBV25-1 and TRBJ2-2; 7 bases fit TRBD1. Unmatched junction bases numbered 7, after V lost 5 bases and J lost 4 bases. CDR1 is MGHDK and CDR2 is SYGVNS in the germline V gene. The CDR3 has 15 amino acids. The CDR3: CASSIGGIGTGELFF. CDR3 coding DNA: TGTGCCAGCAGTATAGGGGGCATAGGCACCGGGGAGCTGTTTTTT.

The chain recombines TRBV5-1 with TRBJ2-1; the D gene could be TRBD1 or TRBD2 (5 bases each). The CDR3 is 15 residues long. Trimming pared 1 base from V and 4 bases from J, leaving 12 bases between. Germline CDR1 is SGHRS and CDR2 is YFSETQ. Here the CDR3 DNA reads TGCGCCAGCAGCTTGACGACCGGGGCATACAATGAGCAGTTCTTC. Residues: CASSLTTGAYNEQFF.

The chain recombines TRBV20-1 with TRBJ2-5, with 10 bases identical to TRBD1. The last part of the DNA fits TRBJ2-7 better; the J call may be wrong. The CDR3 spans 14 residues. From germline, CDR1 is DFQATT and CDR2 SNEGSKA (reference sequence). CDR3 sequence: CSALRSGTGDEQYF. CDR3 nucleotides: TGCAGTGCTCTCCGCTCCGGGACAGGGGACGAGCAGTACTTC.

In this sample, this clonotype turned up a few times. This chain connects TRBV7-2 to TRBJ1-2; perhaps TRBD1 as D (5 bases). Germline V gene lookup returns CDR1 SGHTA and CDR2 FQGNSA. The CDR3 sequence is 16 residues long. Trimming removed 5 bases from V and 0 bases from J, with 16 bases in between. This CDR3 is CASSPQGRSSNYGYTF. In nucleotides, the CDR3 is TGTGCCAGCAGCCCCCAGGGCAGGTCTTCTAACTATGGCTACACCTTC.

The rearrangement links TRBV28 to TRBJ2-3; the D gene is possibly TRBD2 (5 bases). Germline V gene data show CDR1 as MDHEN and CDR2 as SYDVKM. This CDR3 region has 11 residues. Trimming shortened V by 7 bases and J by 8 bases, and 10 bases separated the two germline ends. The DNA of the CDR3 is TGTGCCAGCATTGGTGGAGGTACGCAGTATTTT. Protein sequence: CASIGGGTQYF.

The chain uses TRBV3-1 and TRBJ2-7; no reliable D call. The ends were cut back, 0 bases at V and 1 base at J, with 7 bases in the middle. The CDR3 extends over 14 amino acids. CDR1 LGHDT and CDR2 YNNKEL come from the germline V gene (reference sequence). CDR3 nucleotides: TGTGCCAGCAGCCAAGATACAGTGTCCTACGAGCAGTACTTC. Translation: CASSQDTVSYEQYF.

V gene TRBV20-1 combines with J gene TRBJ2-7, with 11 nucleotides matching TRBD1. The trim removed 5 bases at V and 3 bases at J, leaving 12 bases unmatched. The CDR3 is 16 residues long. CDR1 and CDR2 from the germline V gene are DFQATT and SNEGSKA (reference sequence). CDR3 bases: TGCAGTGCTTGGGGCACAACGGGACAGGGGGGCTACGAGCAGTACTTC. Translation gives CSAWGTTGQGGYEQYF.

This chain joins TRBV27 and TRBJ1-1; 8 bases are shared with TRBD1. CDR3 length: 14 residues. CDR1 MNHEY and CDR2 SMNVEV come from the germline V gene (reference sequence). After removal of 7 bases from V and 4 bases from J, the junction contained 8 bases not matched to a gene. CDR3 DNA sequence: TGTGCCAGCACCCCGGACAGGGAGAGCACTGAAGCTTTCTTT. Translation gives CASTPDRESTEAFF.

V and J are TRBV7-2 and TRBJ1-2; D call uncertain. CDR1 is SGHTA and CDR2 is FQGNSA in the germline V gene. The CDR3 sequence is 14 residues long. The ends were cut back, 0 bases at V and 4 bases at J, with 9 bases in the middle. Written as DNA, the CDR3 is TGTGCCAGCAGCTTAGCCGGAAGCGGCTATGGCTACACCTTC. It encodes CASSLAGSGYGYTF.

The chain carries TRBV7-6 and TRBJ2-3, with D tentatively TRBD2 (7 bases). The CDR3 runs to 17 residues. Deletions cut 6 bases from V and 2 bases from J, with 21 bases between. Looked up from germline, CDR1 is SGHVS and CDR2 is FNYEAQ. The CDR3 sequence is CASRARGGAFATDTQYF. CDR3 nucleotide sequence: TGTGCCAGCAGAGCTCGCGGGGGCGCCTTCGCCACAGATACGCAGTATTTT.

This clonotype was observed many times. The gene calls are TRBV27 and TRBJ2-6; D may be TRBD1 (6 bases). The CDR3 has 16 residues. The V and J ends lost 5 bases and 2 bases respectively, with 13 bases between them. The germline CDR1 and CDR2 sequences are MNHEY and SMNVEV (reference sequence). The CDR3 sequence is CASSTFRTAGANVLTF. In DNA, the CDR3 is TGTGCCAGCAGTACCTTCCGGACAGCTGGGGCCAACGTCCTGACTTTC.

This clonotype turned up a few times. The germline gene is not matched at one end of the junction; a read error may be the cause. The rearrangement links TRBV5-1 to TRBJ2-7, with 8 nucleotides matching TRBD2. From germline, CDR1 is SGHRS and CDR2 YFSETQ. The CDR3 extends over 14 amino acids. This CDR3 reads CASSFSSGSYEQYF. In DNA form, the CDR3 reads TGTGCCAGCAGCTTCTCAAGCGGGAGCTACGAGCAGTACTTC. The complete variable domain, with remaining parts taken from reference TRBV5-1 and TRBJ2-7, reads KAGVTQTPRYLIKTRGQQVTLSCSPISGHRSVSWYQQTPGQGLQFLFEYFSETQRNKGNFPGRFSGRQFSNSRSEMNVSTLELGDSALYLCASSFSSGSYEQYFGPGTRLTVT.